The 3 T cell receptor beta chains below come from one sample, sequenced in a study of T cells in Graves' hyperthyroidism and ophthalmopathy. There were TCR beta CDR3 regions amplified from RNA transcripts. First-round RT-PCR targeting the TCR CDR3 was performed with the HTBI primer set. MiXCR, run by TCRdb on the multiplex PCR reads, gives a single entry per CDR3 protein. The sample includes under 800,000 distinct CDR3 sequences, 14% of them seen just once. The sequenced material came from blood. Receptors originate from a woman between 18 and 29 years old with Graves' hyperthyroidism.

In its sample, this clonotype was seen many times. The chain combines TRBV7-9 with TRBJ1-6, with 10 positions matching TRBD1. The V gene's germline CDR1 is SEHNR and CDR2 FQNEAQ (reference sequence). The V gene end was trimmed by 5 bases and the J gene end by 6 bases; junction bases not matched to a gene: 4. The CDR3 is made up of 15 amino acids. CDR3 sequence reads: CASSQDRGINSPLHF. CDR3 in DNA: TGTGCCAGCAGCCAGGACAGGGGGATTAATTCACCCCTCCACTTT.

The V call is TRBV12-3 or TRBV12-4, the J call TRBJ2-5; weak D call: TRBD2 (5 bases). The CDR3 covers 14 residues. The germline V and J ends were trimmed by 6 bases and 2 bases, with 13 bases remaining between them. This CDR3 is CASRPPTSQETQYF. The DNA of the CDR3 is TGTGCCAGCAGACCACCTACTAGTCAAGAGACCCAGTACTTC.

In this sample, this clonotype turned up a few times. The CDR3 does not close with the conserved phenylalanine or tryptophan, likely indicating a read error. This chain uses TRBV7-9 with TRBJ1-3; 7 positions match TRBD1. Germline V gene sequence: CDR1 SEHNR, CDR2 FQNEAQ (reference sequence). This CDR3 has 16 residues. V lost 0 bases, J lost 0 bases, and 2 bases stayed unmatched. The CDR3 loop reads CASSLAGTDSGNTIYL. CDR3 in DNA: TGTGCCAGCAGCTTAGCGGGGACAGACTCTGGAAACACCATATATCTT.